This TCR beta chain was sequenced in a study of identical twins. This CDR3 is 16 amino acids long. V was shortened by 1 base and J by 4 bases, with 17 bases between the two germline ends. Germline CDR1 is MNHNS and CDR2 is SASEGT. Points from the study as a whole: Monozygotic twin pairs showed more out-of-frame TCR alpha sharing than models estimated.

As regards this clonotype: The target antigen is unknown.

MiXCR, run by TCRdb on the 5' RACE reads, gives a single entry per CDR3 protein. Found here are some 190,000 distinct CDR3 sequences, 15% to 20% of them singletons; the top ten hold 35% to 45%. This sample also belongs to another study, concerning T cells expressing NK-cell markers. That publication notes: All TCR beta repertoires analysed originated from sorted CD3+CD56+NKG2C+, CD3+CD56+NKG2C- and CD3+CD56-NKG2C+ T cells.

Sequenced: CD8+ T cells sorted from blood. This receptor was identified in a woman aged 18-29 years in good health. The chain links TRBV6-1 to TRBJ2-7; weak D call: TRBD1 (6 bases). The CDR3: CASSEDHTGSRYEQYF. The CDR3 DNA reads as TGTGCCAGCAGTGAAGACCACACAGGGTCGCGATACGAGCAGTACTTC.